This TCR beta chain was profiled in a study of CD8 T cells in Susac syndrome. CDR3 length equals 14 residues. V lost 5 bases and J 2 bases, leaving 13 bases between the germline ends. CDR1 is MNHEY, CDR2 SVGAGI, per germline. The sequenced target, TCR beta, came from blood CD8+ and CD4+ T cells. Random hexamers were used to reverse transcribe 0.5 to 1 ug of RNA. TCRdb re-called the immunoSEQ multiplex PCR reads through MiXCR, storing one row per CDR3 protein. The sample lists about 120,000 distinct CDR3 sequences, around 94% occurring once. The clonotype originates from a human donor in good health. Sequenced: CD4+ T cells from PBMCs. The V and J genes are TRBV6-5 and TRBJ2-7; tentatively, D is TRBD1 (6 bases). CDR3 loop: CASSKYRAAYEQYF. In nucleotides, the CDR3 is TGTGCCAGCAGTAAATACAGGGCCGCCTACGAGCAGTACTTC.